This record concerns one TCR beta chain sequence. This record comes from a study of early T cells in non-severe SARS-CoV-2 infection. One entry per CDR3 protein, called by TCRdb with MiXCR from the 5' RACE reads. The data contain about 35,000 distinct CDR3 sequences, less than 6% of them seen just once; the ten biggest clones take up approximately 4%. There are 16 residues in the CDR3. The V and J ends lost 5 bases and 7 bases, in that order; junction bases with no gene match: 14. Looked up from germline, CDR1 is MGHRA and CDR2 is YSYEKL. The gene calls are TRBV4-1 and TRBJ2-7, with 10 bases identical to TRBD2. Material: whole blood, obtained at baseline. The origin of this receptor is an adult who was a healthcare worker with PCR-confirmed SARS-CoV-2 infection or an uninfected control (not recorded which). Written as DNA, the CDR3 is TGCGCCAGCAGCTACTCGACTAGCGGGCATCTAGGTGAGCAGTACTTC. Translating gives CASSYSTSGHLGEQYF.